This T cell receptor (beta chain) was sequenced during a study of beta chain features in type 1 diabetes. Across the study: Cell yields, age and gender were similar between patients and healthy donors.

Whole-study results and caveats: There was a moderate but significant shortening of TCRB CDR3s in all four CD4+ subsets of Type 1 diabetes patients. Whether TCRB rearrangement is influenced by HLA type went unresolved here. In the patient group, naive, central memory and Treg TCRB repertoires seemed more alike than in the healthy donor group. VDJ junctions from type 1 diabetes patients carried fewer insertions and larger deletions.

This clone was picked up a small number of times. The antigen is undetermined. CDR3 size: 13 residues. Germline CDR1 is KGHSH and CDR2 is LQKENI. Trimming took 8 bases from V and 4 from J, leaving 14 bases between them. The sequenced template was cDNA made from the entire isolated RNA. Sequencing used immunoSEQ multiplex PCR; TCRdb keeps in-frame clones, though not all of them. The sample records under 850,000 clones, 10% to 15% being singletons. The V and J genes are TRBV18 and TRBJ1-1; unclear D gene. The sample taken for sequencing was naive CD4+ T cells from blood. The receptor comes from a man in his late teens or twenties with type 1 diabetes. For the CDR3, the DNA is TGTGCCAGCGAAGACCGGGCGGCCACTGAAGCTTTCTTT. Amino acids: CASEDRAATEAFF.